A single sample is the source of the 16 T cell receptor beta chains below, sequenced in a study of breast tumors, draining lymph nodes, adjacent tissues. Samples came from axillary lymph nodes draining the breast cancer. TCRdb passed the multiplex PCR reads through MiXCR, listing each CDR3 protein once. Among about 230,000 distinct CDR3 sequences listed, 32% were seen once. The source material was axillary lymph node tissue. The receptors shown here come from a female donor with breast cancer. Some clones in this sample may be carry-over from other donors' samples.

The chain links TRBV10-2 to TRBJ2-5, with 7 bases aligning to TRBD2. There are 16 residues in the CDR3. From germline, CDR1 is WSHSY and CDR2 SAAADI. J lost 3 bases, V lost 5 bases, and 12 bases had no gene match. CDR3 sequence reads: CASSSGKGPLKETQYF. The CDR3 DNA follows: TGCGCCAGCAGTAGCGGGAAAGGCCCCCTAAAAGAGACCCAGTACTTC.

The genes are TRBV20-1 and TRBJ1-2; the D is unclear. The germline V gene has CDR1 DFQATT and CDR2 SNEGSKA (reference sequence). The CDR3 runs 14 residues. V was pared by 3 bases and J by 5 bases, with 16 bases between. In DNA form, the CDR3 reads TGCAGTGCTAGTTATAGCGGGAGAGGGTATGGCTACACCTTC. Translation gives CSASYSGRGYGYTF.

This clonotype has just a few counts. A much larger clone is a single base away; this may be a read error. V usage is TRBV6-2 or TRBV6-3 and J usage is TRBJ2-7; D gene unclear. CDR3 length equals 12 residues. V dropped 7 bases and J dropped 2 bases, with 9 bases sitting between them. The germline V gene encodes CDR1 MNHEY and CDR2 SVGEGT. The CDR3 sequence is CASKRSTYEQYF. CDR3 sequence (DNA): TGTGCCAGCAAGCGCAGCACCTACGAGCAGTACTTC.

This clonotype was observed many times. A much larger clone is a single base away; this may be a read error. V gene TRBV7-2 combines with J gene TRBJ2-5; D remains unclear. Looked up from germline, CDR1 is SGHTA and CDR2 is FQGNSA. This CDR3 contains 15 residues. The CDR3 DNA reads as TGTGCCAGCAGCTTAGCGGGAATAACCCAAGAGACCCAGCACTTC. Translated, it gives CASSLAGITQETQHF. The full variable domain, with the rest looked up from reference TRBV7-2 and TRBJ2-5, is GAGVSQSPSNKVTEKGKDVELRCDPISGHTALYWYRQSLGQGLEFLIYFQGNSAPDKSGLPSDRFSAERTGGSVSTLTIQRTQQEDSAVYLCASSLAGITQETQHFGPGTRLLVL.

The sample holds a few counts of this clonotype. The chain uses TRBV5-6 and TRBJ1-1, with D unclear. Deletions cut 4 bases from V and 8 bases from J, with 18 bases between. This CDR3 is 14 amino acids long. CDR1 is SGHDT, CDR2 YYEEEE, per germline. The CDR3: CASSPSGGGVEAFF. CDR3 coding DNA: TGTGCCAGCAGCCCCAGCGGAGGCGGGGTCGAAGCTTTCTTT.

This clonotype was recorded many times. V is TRBV24-1 and J is TRBJ1-5; tentative D call: TRBD1 (6 bases). CDR3 length: 15 residues. Germline CDR1 KGHDR, CDR2 SFDVKD. Trimming pared 4 bases from V and 5 bases from J, leaving 14 bases between. The CDR3 sequence: CATSDSGDLYQPQHF. The CDR3 DNA sequence: TGTGCCACCAGTGACTCAGGGGACCTTTATCAGCCCCAGCATTTT.

The chain couples TRBV9 to TRBJ2-3, with no clear D. The CDR3 has 11 amino acids. Germline V gene sequence: CDR1 SGDLS, CDR2 YYNGEE. Trimming cost V 7 bases and J 2 bases, with 5 bases left between them. CDR3 protein: CASGITDTQYF. As DNA, the CDR3 is TGTGCCAGCGGGATCACAGATACGCAGTATTTT.

As regards this clonotype: Being one base from a much bigger clone, this may be a read error. This chain joins TRBV20-1 and TRBJ2-1, with TRBD2 matching over 8 bases. The CDR3 extends over 14 amino acids. Germline loops: CDR1 DFQATT, CDR2 SNEGSKA (reference sequence). The CDR3 is CSAEGTSFYTEQFF. The CDR3 DNA reads as TGCAGTGCTGAGGGGACTAGTTTCTACACTGAGCAGTTCTTC.

This clonotype was detected ten times or more. The chain recombines TRBV9 with TRBJ2-1, with 7 bases lining up with TRBD2. Germline V CDR1 and CDR2: SGDLS, YYNGEE. The trim removed 4 bases at V and 5 bases at J, leaving 9 bases unmatched. CDR3 size: 15 residues. CDR3 sequence: CASSPSQRGNNEQFF. In DNA form, the CDR3 reads TGTGCCAGCAGCCCCAGCCAGCGGGGTAACAATGAGCAGTTCTTC.

In its sample, this clonotype was seen many times. This chain links TRBV4-2 with TRBJ1-2, with D maybe TRBD1 (5 bases). CDR3 length equals 15 residues. Germline V gene data show CDR1 as LGHNA and CDR2 as YNFKEQ. The V gene lost 0 bases and the J gene lost 3 bases, with 11 bases spanning the gap. Here the CDR3 DNA reads TGTGCCAGCAGCCAAGAGGAGAGGGGCCACTATGGCTACACCTTC. As protein: CASSQEERGHYGYTF.

This clonotype was seen ten or more times. It may be a read error: a sequence one base away is much more abundant. V is TRBV15 and J is TRBJ2-5; 9 bases line up with TRBD2. The CDR3 covers 16 residues. V was pared by 0 bases and J by 6 bases, with 8 bases of the junction left unmatched. Germline V gene lookup returns CDR1 LNHNV and CDR2 YYDKDF (reference sequence). CDR3 DNA: TGTGCCACCAGCAGAGATCGTAGCGGGGGTAGTAAGACCCAGTACTTC. Residues: CATSRDRSGGSKTQYF. The full variable domain, with the rest looked up from reference TRBV15 and TRBJ2-5, is DAMVIQNPRYQVTQFGKPVTLSCSQTLNHNVMYWYQQKSSQAPKLLFHYYDKDFNNEADTPDNFQSRRPNTSFCFLDIRSPGLGDTAMYLCATSRDRSGGSKTQYFGPGTRLLVL.

This clonotype was detected many times. The CDR3 DNA follows: TGTGCCAGCAGCCAAAAGCGGGCCCGAAACACCATATATTTT. Encoded protein: CASSQKRARNTIYF. The rearrangement links TRBV3-1 to TRBJ1-3, with unresolved D. Germline-derived CDR1 and CDR2 are LGHDT and YNNKEL (reference sequence). With 2 bases removed from V and 5 bases from J, the gap between germline ends came to 10 bases. This CDR3 spans 14 amino acids. Full variable domain (outside the CDR3, taken from reference TRBV3-1 and TRBJ1-3): DTAVSQTPKYLVTQMGNDKSIKCEQNLGHDTMYWYKQDSKKFLKIMFSYNNKELIINETVPNRFSPKSPDKAHLNLHINSLELGDSAVYFCASSQKRARNTIYFGEGSWLTVV.

This clonotype appeared many times. This chain uses TRBV11-3 with TRBJ2-3; D is tentatively TRBD1 or TRBD2 (5 bases each). The CDR3 covers 14 residues. V was pared by 5 bases and J by 0 bases, with 9 bases between. Germline CDR1 is SGHNT and CDR2 is YENEEA. The CDR3 here is CASSRRDSTDTQYF. The CDR3 DNA sequence: TGTGCCAGCAGCCGCAGGGACAGCACAGATACGCAGTATTTT.

This clonotype was found many times. CDR3 region: CASSSYSNQPQHF. The CDR3, as DNA: TGTGCCAGTAGTAGTTATAGCAATCAGCCCCAGCATTTT. This chain connects TRBV6-1 to TRBJ1-5, with D unresolved. V dropped 9 bases and J dropped 0 bases, with 9 bases sitting between them. The CDR3 length is 13 residues. Germline V gives CDR1 MNHNS, CDR2 SASEGT.

In this sample, this clonotype turned up many times. V gene TRBV30 combines with J gene TRBJ2-1, with D tentatively TRBD1 (5 bases). CDR1 and CDR2 (germline): GTSNPN, SVGIG (reference sequence). Trimming shortened V by 0 bases and J by 3 bases, and 9 bases separated the two germline ends. CDR3 size: 14 residues. This CDR3 reads CAWSVQTVYNEQFF. In DNA form, the CDR3 reads TGTGCCTGGAGTGTACAGACAGTCTACAATGAGCAGTTCTTC.

This clonotype was picked up many times. The genes are TRBV18 and TRBJ1-2; 7 nucleotides line up with TRBD1. V shed 5 bases and J 8 bases; nucleotides not matched to a gene: 8. Germline values: CDR1 KGHSH, CDR2 LQKENI. The CDR3 is made up of 13 amino acids. The CDR3 DNA sequence: TGTGCCAGCTCATTCGACAGGGAAGGCGGCTACACCTTC. Translating it yields CASSFDREGGYTF. Combining the CDR3 with reference TRBV18 and TRBJ1-2 gives the whole variable domain NAGVMQNPRHLVRRRGQEARLRCSPMKGHSHVYWYRQLPEEGLKFMVYLQKENIIDESGMPKERFSAEFPKEGPSILRIQQVVRGDSAAYFCASSFDREGGYTFGSGTRLTVV.